A single sample gave rise to the 28 T cell receptor beta chains below, sequenced in a study of cytomegalovirus exposure and HLA in healthy donors. With 60 Vbeta and 13 Jbeta primers, the PCR was carried out. This table comes from immunoSEQ multiplex PCR, and its TCRdb copy is limited to in-frame clones, with some not included. The sample has 150,000 or so clones, approximately 81% seen once. Sequenced input: PBMCs. All receptors come from a male donor in good health and CMV-seronegative.

The V and J genes are TRBV2 and TRBJ1-2, with D perhaps TRBD1 (5 bases). The germline V gene encodes CDR1 SNHLY and CDR2 FYNNEI. Trimming shortened V by 3 bases and J by 2 bases, and 10 bases separated the two germline ends. CDR3 length equals 14 residues. CDR3 sequence reads: CASSDVTDNYGYTF. CDR3 DNA sequence: TGTGCCAGCAGTGATGTGACAGACAACTATGGCTACACCTTC.

J is TRBJ2-7 and V is TRBV5-1; TRBD2 aligns across 8 bases. Germline V gene sequence: CDR1 SGHRS, CDR2 YFSETQ. This CDR3 contains 15 residues. Losses at the gene ends were 0 bases for V and 4 bases for J; bases not matched to a gene: 6. In DNA form, the CDR3 reads TGCGCCAGCAGCTTGGCCTCGGGACTAGTTTACGAGCAGTACTTC. Translated, it gives CASSLASGLVYEQYF.

The chain has TRBV7-6 and TRBJ2-7; 7 bases are a match to TRBD2. V lost 0 bases to trimming and J lost 6 bases; unmatched junction nucleotides: 11. The CDR3 spans 16 residues. Germline values: CDR1 SGHVS, CDR2 FNYEAQ. This CDR3 is CASSLAGGSVPGEQYF. CDR3 DNA: TGTGCCAGCAGCTTAGCCGGCGGGAGCGTCCCGGGCGAGCAGTACTTC.

The V gene is TRBV6-1, the J gene TRBJ1-2, with D maybe TRBD1 (6 bases). The CDR3 is 14 amino acids. Trimming stripped 2 bases from V and 7 bases from J, with 14 bases between. From germline, CDR1 is MNHNS and CDR2 SASEGT. CDR3 sequence (DNA): TGTGCCAGCAGTGAAACGCCGGGAGGGGGTGGCTACACCTTC. Translation: CASSETPGGGGYTF.

V gene TRBV18 combines with J gene TRBJ2-1; D call uncertain. Between the trimmed V and J ends, which lost 8 bases and 9 bases, there was a span of 23 bases. There are 15 residues in the CDR3. The germline V gene has CDR1 KGHSH and CDR2 LQKENI. CDR3 protein: CASPTPGSRIGEQFF. In DNA, the CDR3 is TGTGCCAGCCCAACCCCGGGTTCTAGAATCGGTGAGCAGTTCTTC.

This clone has only one observation. This chain uses TRBV5-1 with TRBJ1-1; 7 positions match TRBD1. This CDR3 contains 17 residues. V shed 4 bases, J shed 2 bases, and the junction held 14 bases outside the gene matches. Germline values: CDR1 SGHRS, CDR2 YFSETQ. As DNA, the CDR3 is TGCGCCAGCAGCGAACGACAGGGCCGTTCAAAAAACACTGAAGCTTTCTTT. Protein product: CASSERQGRSKNTEAFF.

The chain carries TRBV5-1 and TRBJ1-2; 7 nucleotides match TRBD1. Germline V lookup: CDR1 SGHRS, CDR2 YFSETQ. V trimming: 4 bases; J trimming: 9 bases; junction bases outside the gene matches: 12. This CDR3 has 14 residues. The CDR3 reads CASSPTGQVYRYTF. In DNA form, the CDR3 reads TGCGCCAGCAGCCCAACCGGACAGGTTTATCGCTACACCTTC.

This clone was observed once. The J gene is TRBJ2-1, the V gene TRBV10-3; 9 bases line up with TRBD2. The length of the CDR3 is 20 residues. Unmatched junction bases numbered 14, after V lost 0 bases and J lost 2 bases. Germline V gene sequence: CDR1 ENHRY, CDR2 SYGVKD. The CDR3 spells CAISESGRTSVTPPYNEQFF. CDR3 nucleotides: TGTGCCATCAGTGAGTCGGGGAGGACTAGCGTGACTCCCCCCTACAATGAGCAGTTCTTC.

The rearrangement uses TRBV7-9 and TRBJ2-2, with D perhaps matching TRBD1 (7 bases). The germline V and J ends were trimmed by 8 bases and 3 bases, with 16 bases remaining between them. This CDR3 has 15 amino acids. Germline V gene sequence: CDR1 SEHNR, CDR2 FQNEAQ (reference sequence). CDR3 bases: TGTGCCAGCCCACGGACAGGAGGGGACACCGGGGAGCTGTTTTTT. This encodes CASPRTGGDTGELFF.

In this sample, this clone turned up once. This rearrangement joins TRBV5-1 to TRBJ1-2; 7 bases are shared with TRBD1. This CDR3 spans 13 amino acids. The ends lost 3 bases at V and 4 bases at J; junction bases unmatched: 3. Germline V lookup: CDR1 SGHRS, CDR2 YFSETQ. The CDR3 reads CASSYRDSYGYTF. The CDR3 DNA sequence: TGCGCCAGCAGCTACCGGGACAGCTATGGCTACACCTTC.

This rearrangement joins TRBV5-1 to TRBJ2-3, with D uncertain. CDR3 length equals 12 residues. CDR1 and CDR2 from the germline V gene are SGHRS and YFSETQ. V was shortened by 4 bases and J by 0 bases, with 3 bases between the two germline ends. As DNA, the CDR3 is TGCGCCAGCAGCCTTAGCACAGATACGCAGTATTTT. Protein sequence: CASSLSTDTQYF.

Only one count was recorded for this clone. The rearrangement links TRBV28 to TRBJ1-2, with D possibly being TRBD1 (6 bases). Trimming removed 5 bases from V and 2 bases from J, with 18 bases in between. The CDR3 spans 16 residues. The V gene's germline CDR1 is MDHEN and CDR2 SYDVKM. CDR3 DNA: TGTGCCAGCAGTCTGGGATTAGACAGGCCCAACTATGGCTACACCTTC. Protein sequence: CASSLGLDRPNYGYTF.

Only a few counts were recorded for this clone. The chain couples TRBV18 to TRBJ2-1, with 10 bases matching TRBD2. CDR1 and CDR2 from the germline V gene are KGHSH and LQKENI. V trimming: 3 bases; J trimming: 10 bases; junction bases outside the gene matches: 12. The CDR3 is 16 amino acids. CDR3 region: CASSPSSGSSSREQFF. The DNA of the CDR3 is TGTGCCAGCTCACCCTCTAGCGGGAGTAGTTCGCGAGAGCAGTTCTTC.

The chain joins TRBV15 to TRBJ1-1, with a weak D call TRBD1 (5 bases). CDR3 length: 15 amino acids. Trimming pared 5 bases from V and 3 bases from J, leaving 16 bases between. Germline CDR1 LNHNV, CDR2 YYDKDF (reference sequence). The CDR3 coding sequence is TGTGCCACCAGCTCCCGGCGGGAGGGACACACTGAAGCTTTCTTT. The encoded protein is CATSSRREGHTEAFF. The whole variable domain, filled in from reference TRBV15 and TRBJ1-1, reads DAMVIQNPRYQVTQFGKPVTLSCSQTLNHNVMYWYQQKSSQAPKLLFHYYDKDFNNEADTPDNFQSRRPNTSFCFLDIRSPGLGDTAMYLCATSSRREGHTEAFFGQGTRLTVV.

The V call is TRBV7-2, the J call TRBJ1-5; D perhaps matches TRBD1 (5 bases). V was clipped by 4 bases and J by 4 bases, with 11 bases between them. The germline V gene encodes CDR1 SGHTA and CDR2 FQGNSA. The CDR3 runs to 14 residues. The CDR3 bases are TGTGCCAGCAGCTCGCAGGGAGGGAATCAGCCCCAGCATTTT. Protein: CASSSQGGNQPQHF.

V is TRBV28 and J is TRBJ1-2; D ambiguous. The V gene lost 3 bases and the J gene lost 8 bases, with 13 bases spanning the gap. The CDR3 is made up of 13 amino acids. The germline V gene encodes CDR1 MDHEN and CDR2 SYDVKM. The CDR3 DNA is TGTGCCAGCAGTTTGATGGCAGGCGAGGGCTACACCTTC. Protein sequence: CASSLMAGEGYTF.

The gene calls are TRBV4-1 and TRBJ2-7; D is possibly TRBD1 (8 bases). CDR1 is MGHRA, CDR2 YSYEKL, per germline. The CDR3 extends over 14 amino acids. The V end lost 4 bases, the J end lost 3 bases, and 13 bases lay between the germline ends. The CDR3 bases are TGCGCCAGCAGCCCTAACAGGGGGGGCTACGAGCAGTACTTC. Translated: CASSPNRGGYEQYF.

Details on this clone: The junction shows a germline mismatch at one end, possibly a read error. The gene calls are TRBV7-9 and TRBJ2-7; D is possibly TRBD2 (5 bases). The CDR3 extends over 14 amino acids. In germline, CDR1 is SEHNR, CDR2 FQNEAQ (reference sequence). The CDR3 coding sequence is TGTTCCAGCAGCTTAGATAGCGTCGCCTACGAGCAGTACTTC. It specifies CSSSLDSVAYEQYF.

The chain combines TRBV19 with TRBJ2-3; D might be TRBD2 (6 bases). V gave up 3 bases and J gave up 2 bases, with 18 bases separating them. CDR1 is LNHDA, CDR2 SQIVND, per germline (reference sequence). The CDR3 runs to 17 residues. The CDR3 loop is CASSILPSRGYTDTQYF. CDR3 nucleotide sequence: TGTGCCAGTAGTATCCTCCCCTCGCGGGGTTACACAGATACGCAGTATTTT.

The V call is TRBV27, the J call TRBJ2-7; 7 bases map to TRBD2. Germline V gene lookup returns CDR1 MNHEY and CDR2 SMNVEV (reference sequence). V shed 0 bases and J 3 bases; nucleotides not matched to a gene: 14. This CDR3 is built from 18 residues. As DNA, the CDR3 is TGTGCCAGCAGTTTATCTGGTAACGGACTAGTTAGAAGCTACGAGCAGTACTTC. It translates to CASSLSGNGLVRSYEQYF.

J is TRBJ1-6 and V is TRBV2, with 8 bases identical to TRBD1. The CDR3 is 15 amino acids. The germline V gene has CDR1 SNHLY and CDR2 FYNNEI. V shed 5 bases and J 6 bases; nucleotides not matched to a gene: 6. CDR3 loop: CASSSLGQGNSPLHF. The CDR3 DNA sequence: TGTGCCAGCAGTTCACTCGGACAGGGTAATTCACCCCTCCACTTT.

The chain combines TRBV9 with TRBJ1-2; tentatively, D is TRBD1 (5 bases). The CDR3 totals 14 residues. Germline V lookup: CDR1 SGDLS, CDR2 YYNGEE. V was clipped by 3 bases and J by 7 bases, with 16 bases between them. The CDR3 here is CASSATGVQFGYTF. The CDR3 DNA sequence: TGTGCCAGCAGCGCAACAGGTGTTCAATTTGGCTACACCTTC. Drawing the rest from reference TRBV9 and TRBJ1-2, the complete variable domain is DSGVTQTPKHLITATGQRVTLRCSPRSGDLSVYWYQQSLDQGLQFLIQYYNGEERAKGNILERFSAQQFPDLHSELNLSSLELGDSALYFCASSATGVQFGYTFGSGTRLTVV.

The chain links TRBV7-9 to TRBJ1-6; 10 positions agree with TRBD1. The CDR3 has 15 residues. Germline CDR1 and CDR2: SEHNR and FQNEAQ (reference sequence). Written as DNA, the CDR3 is TGTTCCACCCCTGTCGGGACAGGGGTCCAGTCGGCCCTCCACTTT. Amino acids: CSTPVGTGVQSALHF. The variable domain in full, completed from reference TRBV7-9 and TRBJ1-6, reads DTGVSQNPRHKITKRGQNVTFRCDPISEHNRLYWYRQTLGQGPEFLTYFQNEAQLEKSRLLSDRFSAERPKGSFSTLEIQRTEQGDSAMYLCSTPVGTGVQSALHFGNGTRLTVT.

This clone was picked up one time. This chain links TRBV7-8 with TRBJ2-7; the match to TRBD2 covers 7 bases. With 7 bases clipped from V and 2 bases from J, the junction kept 8 bases outside the gene matches. The germline V gene encodes CDR1 SGHVS and CDR2 FQNEAQ. The CDR3 is 14 amino acids. Here the CDR3 DNA reads TGTGCCAGCACCTTGCGGCGGGAGACCTACGAGCAGTACTTC. Translation gives CASTLRRETYEQYF. Complete variable domain (other parts from reference TRBV7-8 and TRBJ2-7): GAGVSQSPRYKVAKRGQDVALRCDPISGHVSLFWYQQALGQGPEFLTYFQNEAQLDKSGLPSDRFFAERPEGSVSTLKIQRTQQEDSAVYLCASTLRRETYEQYFGPGTRLTVT.

The rearrangement joins TRBV11-2 to TRBJ1-6, with TRBD1 matching 9 bases. V lost 5 bases, J lost 8 bases, and 7 bases stayed unmatched. The CDR3 length is 15 residues. The germline V gene encodes CDR1 SGHAT and CDR2 FQNNGV. This CDR3 is CASSRPTGGHSPLHF. The CDR3 DNA reads as TGTGCCAGCAGCCGGCCGACAGGGGGTCATTCACCCCTCCACTTT. The whole variable domain, filled in from reference TRBV11-2 and TRBJ1-6, reads EAGVAQSPRYKIIEKRQSVAFWCNPISGHATLYWYQQILGQGPKLLIQFQNNGVVDDSQLPKDRFSAERLKGVDSTLKIQPAKLEDSAVYLCASSRPTGGHSPLHFGNGTRLTVT.

This clone was detected only once. The chain joins TRBV11-2 to TRBJ2-2; D perhaps matches TRBD1 (7 bases). Germline-derived CDR1 and CDR2 are SGHAT and FQNNGV. The CDR3 is 17 amino acids. Between the trimmed V and J ends, which lost 5 bases and 0 bases, there was a span of 16 bases. The CDR3 DNA reads as TGTGCCAGCAGCGTAGGAGGGGGCAAAACGAACACCGGGGAGCTGTTTTTT. It encodes CASSVGGGKTNTGELFF. Together with reference TRBV11-2 and TRBJ2-2, the CDR3 gives the full variable domain: EAGVAQSPRYKIIEKRQSVAFWCNPISGHATLYWYQQILGQGPKLLIQFQNNGVVDDSQLPKDRFSAERLKGVDSTLKIQPAKLEDSAVYLCASSVGGGKTNTGELFFGEGSRLTVL.

The rearrangement links TRBV6-5 to TRBJ2-5; tentative D call: TRBD1 (6 bases). V was cut by 2 bases and J by 0 bases, with 13 bases left in between. Germline V gives CDR1 MNHEY, CDR2 SVGAGI. The CDR3 sequence is 16 residues long. CDR3 sequence: CASSYGTRSNQETQYF. The CDR3 DNA follows: TGTGCCAGCAGTTACGGGACAAGGAGCAACCAAGAGACCCAGTACTTC.

The rearrangement links TRBV5-1 to TRBJ2-1; D ambiguous. V shed 4 bases and J shed 2 bases, with 19 bases lying between them. The germline CDR1 and CDR2 sequences are SGHRS and YFSETQ. The CDR3 contains 17 residues. The CDR3 nucleotides read TGCGCCAGCAGCCCCGGTGGCGGCGGCCTTACCTACAATGAGCAGTTCTTC. This translates into CASSPGGGGLTYNEQFF.